The 28 T cell receptor beta chains below come from one sample, sequenced in a study of T cell repertoires in cytomegalovirus infection. In TCRdb, the reads were re-called with MiXCR into one record per CDR3 protein. Of some 400,000 distinct CDR3 sequences listed, 31% are singletons. The source material was PBMCs. The receptors originated from a human donor in good health (CMV status not recorded). Some clones in this sample may be carry-over from other donors' samples.

Turning to this clonotype: A much larger clone lies one base from this, so it may be a read error. The CDR3 coding sequence is TGTGCCAGCAGGGATTTAGGAAGGACTGAAGCTTTCTTT. Translated: CASRDLGRTEAFF. The rearrangement joins TRBV28 to TRBJ1-1; no clear D. Trimming took off 6 bases at V and 5 bases at J, with 13 bases between the two ends. CDR3 length equals 13 residues. Germline-derived CDR1 and CDR2 are MDHEN and SYDVKM.

This clonotype was picked up many times. The chain has TRBV7-8 and TRBJ2-1; D gene ambiguous. V gave up 4 bases and J gave up 0 bases, with 19 bases separating them. Germline assignment: CDR1 SGHVS and CDR2 FQNEAQ. This CDR3 is built from 18 residues. The DNA for the CDR3 is TGTGCCAGCAGCTCACTTAACCCCGTGGTCGGCTCCTACAATGAGCAGTTCTTC. This sequence encodes CASSSLNPVVGSYNEQFF.

There are many counts of this clonotype. V is TRBV7-2 and J is TRBJ1-4, with a possible D match to TRBD1 (6 bases). The CDR3 extends over 15 amino acids. The germline V gene has CDR1 SGHTA and CDR2 FQGNSA. Trimming left V 4 bases short and J 7 bases short, with 16 bases between. The CDR3 DNA reads TGTGCCAGCAGCTCAGGGACACAAATTACTGAAAAACTGTTTTTT. It is translated as CASSSGTQITEKLFF.

The chain links TRBV7-6 to TRBJ2-7; D is unclear. The length of the CDR3 is 13 residues. Germline CDR1 SGHVS, CDR2 FNYEAQ. The V gene lost 0 bases and the J gene lost 6 bases, with 9 bases spanning the gap. In DNA form, the CDR3 reads TGTGCCAGCAGCTTAGCCGACACCTGCGAGCAGTACTTC. This codes for CASSLADTCEQYF.

This clonotype came up a few times. The chain employs TRBV28 and TRBJ2-4; D possibly corresponds to TRBD2 (5 bases). V lost 3 bases, J lost 7 bases, and 13 bases lay in between. This CDR3 is 14 amino acids long. Per germline, CDR1 MDHEN and CDR2 SYDVKM. In DNA form, the CDR3 reads TGTGCCAGCAGTTTGGTAGAGGGCCAGAACATTCAGTACTTC. Encoded protein: CASSLVEGQNIQYF. Filled out from reference TRBV28 and TRBJ2-4, the complete variable domain reads DVKVTQSSRYLVKRTGEKVFLECVQDMDHENMFWYRQDPGLGLRLIYFSYDVKMKEKGDIPEGYSVSREKKERFSLILESASTNQTSMYLCASSLVEGQNIQYFGAGTRLSVL.

Comment on this clonotype: Sequence at one end of the junction differs from germline and may be a read error. The chain employs TRBV7-8 and TRBJ1-6, with D possibly matching TRBD1 (5 bases). In germline, CDR1 is SGHVS, CDR2 FQNEAQ. The CDR3 covers 20 residues. The CDR3 sequence is CAISSRPGPNVGTLTSPLHF. CDR3 bases: TGTGCCATCAGCTCGCGACCGGGACCAAACGTGGGCACCCTCACTTCACCCCTCCACTTT.

This clonotype was observed many times. J is TRBJ2-1 and V is TRBV6-2 or TRBV6-3; D uncertain. V was shortened by 0 bases and J by 9 bases, with 12 bases between the two germline ends. The germline V gene encodes CDR1 MNHEY and CDR2 SVGEGT. This CDR3 region has 14 residues. CDR3 DNA sequence: TGTGCCAGCAGTTACTCCTCCCCTTCTCGTGAGCAGTTCTTC. Its protein product is CASSYSSPSREQFF.

This clonotype was observed a handful of times. The chain is built from TRBV7-2 and TRBJ1-5, with a weak D call TRBD1 (6 bases). V gave up 3 bases and J gave up 3 bases, with 15 bases separating them. Germline V gives CDR1 SGHTA, CDR2 FQGNSA. The CDR3 covers 16 residues. The CDR3 DNA sequence: TGTGCCAGCAGCTTTTCGTCCAGGGGTGCCAATCAGCCCCAGCATTTT. Translation gives CASSFSSRGANQPQHF.

CDR3 amino acids: CATTPRGPEGYTF. DNA of the CDR3: TGTGCCACCACGCCGAGGGGCCCTGAAGGCTACACCTTC. The chain recombines TRBV6-5 with TRBJ1-2, with D possibly matching TRBD1 (5 bases). Trimming removed 10 bases at V and 8 bases at J, with 20 bases between. The CDR3 runs 13 residues. The germline gives CDR1 MNHEY, CDR2 SVGAGI.

This chain joins TRBV12-3 or TRBV12-4 and TRBJ2-5, with unresolved D. This CDR3 is built from 15 residues. Between the trimmed V and J ends, which lost 6 bases and 1 base, there was a span of 15 bases. CDR3 DNA: TGTGCCAGCAGCCCTTCCAGACTCCCCCAAGAGACCCAGTACTTC. This codes for CASSPSRLPQETQYF.

This clonotype came up a few times. V is TRBV20-1 and J is TRBJ2-1; 8 bases agree with TRBD2. CDR3 length equals 14 residues. Trimming took 1 base from V and 4 from J; bases not matched to a gene: 3. Germline-derived CDR1 and CDR2 are DFQATT and SNEGSKA (reference sequence). For the CDR3, the DNA is TGCAGTGCTAGAGTTAGCGGGGCTTACAATGAGCAGTTCTTC. It codes for CSARVSGAYNEQFF.

The V and J genes are TRBV6-5 and TRBJ2-1, with 8 bases identical to TRBD2. From germline, CDR1 is MNHEY and CDR2 SVGAGI. CDR3 size: 15 residues. Trimming removed 6 bases from V and 3 bases from J; junction bases left unmatched: 7. CDR3 DNA sequence: TGTGCCAGCAGACCCGAGCGGGGGATCTACAATGAGCAGTTCTTC. This gives the protein CASRPERGIYNEQFF.

The genes are TRBV25-1 and TRBJ1-1; D might be TRBD1 (6 bases). Germline assignment: CDR1 MGHDK and CDR2 SYGVNS. V gave up 4 bases and J gave up 5 bases, with 17 bases separating them. This CDR3 spans 15 amino acids. As DNA, the CDR3 is TGTGCCAGCAGTGGCAGGGGCAGGGCGATTACTGAAGCTTTCTTT. Its translation is CASSGRGRAITEAFF.

The chain links TRBV6-5 to TRBJ1-5, with D maybe TRBD1 (5 bases). This CDR3 has 15 residues. The V gene lost 6 bases and the J gene lost 6 bases, with 18 bases spanning the gap. Per the germline V gene, CDR1 is MNHEY and CDR2 is SVGAGI. The CDR3, as DNA: TGTGCCAGCAGCCGCCTGGGGGGGTGGGCTCAGCCCCAGCATTTT. Residues: CASSRLGGWAQPQHF.

The rearrangement joins TRBV6-5 to TRBJ2-4; TRBD1 aligns across 7 bases. Germline V gene lookup returns CDR1 MNHEY and CDR2 SVGAGI. Trimming cost V 6 bases and J 10 bases; bases outside gene matches: 9. The CDR3 runs 13 residues. As DNA, the CDR3 is TGTGCCAGCAGCCCTGACAGGGAGCTTATTCAGTACTTC. This sequence encodes CASSPDRELIQYF.

The CDR3 DNA sequence: TGTGCCAGCAGCCCCGTCCCTAGGGAGACAGATACGCAGTATTTT. Translating it yields CASSPVPRETDTQYF. The chain joins TRBV7-2 to TRBJ2-3; weak D call: TRBD2 (5 bases). V lost 5 bases, J lost 3 bases, and 15 bases lay in between. Looked up from germline, CDR1 is SGHTA and CDR2 is FQGNSA. The CDR3 runs to 15 residues. The full variable domain, completed using reference TRBV7-2 and TRBJ2-3, is GAGVSQSPSNKVTEKGKDVELRCDPISGHTALYWYRQSLGQGLEFLIYFQGNSAPDKSGLPSDRFSAERTGGSVSTLTIQRTQQEDSAVYLCASSPVPRETDTQYFGPGTRLTVL.

The chain couples TRBV20-1 to TRBJ2-1, with D unresolved. V lost 2 bases and J lost 2, with 13 bases in between. The length of the CDR3 is 15 residues. The germline V gene has CDR1 DFQATT and CDR2 SNEGSKA (reference sequence). The CDR3 DNA reads as TGCAGTGCTAGATCTACCTCCCCTCCCTACAATGAGCAGTTCTTC. This translates into CSARSTSPPYNEQFF.

This clonotype was observed at least ten times. This chain links TRBV7-2 with TRBJ2-2; 13 nucleotides agree with TRBD2. Germline-derived CDR1 and CDR2 are SGHTA and FQGNSA. The CDR3 is 16 amino acids. Trimming took 5 bases from V and 4 from J; bases not matched to a gene: 4. The CDR3 sequence: CASSGLAGASTGELFF. DNA of the CDR3: TGTGCCAGCAGCGGACTAGCGGGGGCCTCCACCGGGGAGCTGTTTTTT.

There are many counts of this clonotype. The J gene is TRBJ2-3, the V gene TRBV7-2; 7 bases are a match to TRBD1. The CDR3 loop spans 14 amino acids. CDR1 SGHTA and CDR2 FQGNSA come from the germline V gene. V dropped 2 bases and J dropped 6; count of bases not matched to a gene: 5. CDR3 bases: TGTGCCAGCAGCTTAATAGGGGGCCCCGATACGCAGTATTTT. Translated, it gives CASSLIGGPDTQYF.

The J gene is TRBJ1-1, the V gene TRBV6-1; D gene ambiguous. Trimming stripped 0 bases from V and 4 bases from J, with 3 bases between. Per the germline V gene, CDR1 is MNHNS and CDR2 is SASEGT. The CDR3 totals 12 residues. CDR3 in amino acids: CASSEAVTEAFF. DNA for the CDR3: TGTGCCAGCAGTGAAGCGGTCACTGAAGCTTTCTTT.

The V call is TRBV5-6, the J call TRBJ2-5; 12 bases are shared with TRBD1. The junction had 4 bases not matched to a gene; V was cut back by 0 bases and J by 4 bases. Germline CDR1 is SGHDT and CDR2 is YYEEEE. CDR3 length equals 16 residues. CDR3 DNA: TGTGCCAGCAGCTTGGCTGGGACAGGGGGCGTAGAGACCCAGTACTTC. It codes for CASSLAGTGGVETQYF.

This clonotype has only a few counts. V usage is TRBV28 and J usage is TRBJ2-2; D might be TRBD1 (5 bases). The CDR3 contains 14 residues. Germline lookup yields CDR1 MDHEN and CDR2 SYDVKM. V lost 6 bases and J 3 bases, leaving 11 bases between the germline ends. CDR3 loop: CASSWTRDTGELFF. The CDR3, as DNA: TGTGCCAGCAGCTGGACACGGGACACCGGGGAGCTGTTTTTT.

This chain uses TRBV15 with TRBJ1-1; D is perhaps TRBD1 (5 bases). The germline V gene has CDR1 LNHNV and CDR2 YYDKDF (reference sequence). The V gene lost 0 bases and the J gene lost 8 bases, with 10 bases spanning the gap. There are 13 residues in the CDR3. Here the CDR3 reads CATSRDFGAEAFF. Here the CDR3 DNA reads TGTGCCACCAGCAGAGATTTCGGGGCCGAAGCTTTCTTT. Full variable domain (remainder filled in from reference TRBV15 and TRBJ1-1): DAMVIQNPRYQVTQFGKPVTLSCSQTLNHNVMYWYQQKSSQAPKLLFHYYDKDFNNEADTPDNFQSRRPNTSFCFLDIRSPGLGDTAMYLCATSRDFGAEAFFGQGTRLTVV.

This clonotype was counted only a few times. The CDR3 nucleotides are TGTGCCAGCAGTAGGGCGACAGGGTTCAACGAGCAGTACTTC. Its protein product is CASSRATGFNEQYF. The J gene is TRBJ2-7, the V gene TRBV6-5; 7 bases agree with TRBD1. This CDR3 has 14 amino acids. J gave up 5 bases and V 5 bases, and 9 bases lay outside the gene matches. Germline V gene sequence: CDR1 MNHEY, CDR2 SVGAGI.

This rearrangement joins TRBV2 to TRBJ1-5; D gene ambiguous. Germline lookup yields CDR1 SNHLY and CDR2 FYNNEI. The CDR3 runs to 15 residues. Trimming stripped 6 bases from V and 0 bases from J, with 12 bases between. DNA for the CDR3: TGTGCCAGCAGGGCTAACGGGATTAGCAATCAGCCCCAGCATTTT. It codes for CASRANGISNQPQHF.

Ten or more counts support this clonotype. The rearrangement uses TRBV6-2 or TRBV6-3 and TRBJ1-1; the D gene is possibly TRBD1 (5 bases). The V and J ends lost 4 bases and 0 bases respectively, with 18 bases between them. CDR3 length equals 17 residues. Per germline, CDR1 MNHEY and CDR2 SVGEGT. The CDR3 bases are TGTGCCAGCAGTTCTCATCCAGGGAAAGGAATGAACACTGAAGCTTTCTTT. Amino acid sequence: CASSSHPGKGMNTEAFF.

This chain uses TRBV5-6 with TRBJ2-1; 10 nucleotides agree with TRBD2. The CDR3 loop spans 15 amino acids. CDR1 SGHDT and CDR2 YYEEEE come from the germline V gene. Trimming at V came to 7 bases and at J to 6 bases, leaving 10 bases not matched to a gene. The CDR3 nucleotides read TGTGCCAGCGGAGGGGCAGCGGGGGGGCCCAATGAGCAGTTCTTC. Translation: CASGGAAGGPNEQFF.

This clonotype showed up just a few times. The chain couples TRBV6-1 to TRBJ1-1, with D possibly being TRBD1 (6 bases). The germline V and J ends were trimmed by 5 bases and 7 bases, with 17 bases remaining between them. Per germline, CDR1 MNHNS and CDR2 SASEGT. The CDR3 covers 14 residues. The DNA of the CDR3 is TGTGCCAGCAGTCCCCCGGACAGCGTAGGTGAAGCTTTCTTT. This sequence encodes CASSPPDSVGEAFF.